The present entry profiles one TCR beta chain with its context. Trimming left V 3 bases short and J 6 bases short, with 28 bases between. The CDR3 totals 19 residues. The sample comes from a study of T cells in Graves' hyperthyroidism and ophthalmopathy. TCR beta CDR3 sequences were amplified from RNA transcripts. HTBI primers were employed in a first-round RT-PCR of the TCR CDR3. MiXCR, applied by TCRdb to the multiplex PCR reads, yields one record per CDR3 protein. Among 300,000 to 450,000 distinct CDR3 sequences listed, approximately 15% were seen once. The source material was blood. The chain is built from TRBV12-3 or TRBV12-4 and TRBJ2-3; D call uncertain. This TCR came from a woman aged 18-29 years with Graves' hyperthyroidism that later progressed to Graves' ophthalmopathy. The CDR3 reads CASSLAPAPGYILTDTQYF. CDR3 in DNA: TGTGCCAGCAGTTTGGCCCCGGCGCCAGGATATATTCTGACTGATACGCAGTATTTT.